Shown below are 30 T cell receptor beta chains from a single sample sequenced in a study of cytomegalovirus exposure and HLA in healthy donors. The PCR contained 60 Vbeta and 13 Jbeta primers. Libraries were prepared by immunoSEQ multiplex PCR; TCRdb keeps only in-frame clonotypes and omits some of them. The sample yields approximately 74,000 clones, 70% to 85% seen once. Sequences were obtained from PBMCs. The receptors were sampled from a woman in her thirties or forties in good health and CMV-seronegative.

The chain has TRBV6-5 and TRBJ2-1, with D possibly matching TRBD2 (5 bases). Between the trimmed V and J ends, which lost 6 bases and 6 bases, there was a span of 12 bases. The germline V gene encodes CDR1 MNHEY and CDR2 SVGAGI. The CDR3 sequence is 13 residues long. This chain's CDR3 is CASSPPGTNEQFF. The CDR3 DNA is TGTGCCAGCAGCCCTCCGGGAACCAATGAGCAGTTCTTC.

The V call is TRBV4-1, the J call TRBJ2-1; weak D call: TRBD2 (6 bases). CDR1 is MGHRA and CDR2 is YSYEKL in the germline V gene. This CDR3 comprises 15 residues. V was trimmed by 7 bases and J by 4 bases, leaving 17 bases between them. The CDR3 DNA follows: TGCGCCAGCACCCACGAGTCTAGCGAGTACAATGAGCAGTTCTTC. The encoded protein is CASTHESSEYNEQFF.

Remarks on this clone: Mismatch with germline at one junction end may stem from a read error. This chain links TRBV7-7 with TRBJ1-3; 8 nucleotides agree with TRBD1. Germline V gene sequence: CDR1 SSHAT, CDR2 FNYEAQ (reference sequence). The CDR3 totals 14 residues. CDR3 region: CASSFGTGGNTIYF. CDR3 DNA sequence: TGTGCTAGCAGCTTCGGGACAGGCGGAAACACCATATATTTT.

This clone was counted a few times. J is TRBJ1-1 and V is TRBV10-3; D may be TRBD1 (6 bases). Trimming removed 5 bases from V and 4 bases from J, with 20 bases in between. Germline CDR1 and CDR2: ENHRY and SYGVKD. The CDR3 totals 16 residues. This CDR3 is CAISLEGQGMSTEAFF. Here the CDR3 DNA reads TGTGCCATCAGTCTCGAGGGACAAGGGATGAGCACTGAAGCTTTCTTT.

The chain joins TRBV10-3 to TRBJ2-2; 9 nucleotides line up with TRBD2. Germline assignment: CDR1 ENHRY and CDR2 SYGVKD. Losses at the gene ends were 9 bases for V and 4 bases for J; bases not matched to a gene: 6. CDR3 length: 14 residues. CDR3 bases: TGTGCCATGACGACTAGCGGCTTCACCGGGGAGCTGTTTTTT. Residues: CAMTTSGFTGELFF.

The chain is built from TRBV27 and TRBJ1-1, with D perhaps TRBD1 (5 bases). The ends were cut back, 2 bases at V and 1 base at J, with 14 bases in the middle. CDR3 length equals 16 residues. Per the germline V gene, CDR1 is MNHEY and CDR2 is SMNVEV (reference sequence). CDR3 coding DNA: TGTGCCAGCAGTTTAGGAGGGGTCCCTCAGAACACTGAAGCTTTCTTT. Translation gives CASSLGGVPQNTEAFF.

The chain has TRBV7-6 and TRBJ1-1, with D unresolved. Looked up from germline, CDR1 is SGHVS and CDR2 is FNYEAQ. The CDR3 consists of 13 residues. The V and J ends lost 5 bases and 1 base respectively, with 8 bases between them. In DNA, the CDR3 is TGTGCCAGCAGCGCGGCAGAGAACACTGAAGCTTTCTTT. Amino acids: CASSAAENTEAFF.

The J gene is TRBJ2-1, the V gene TRBV5-1; 10 nucleotides match TRBD2. The CDR3 has 15 residues. Germline V gives CDR1 SGHRS, CDR2 YFSETQ. J lost 7 bases, V lost 5 bases, and 9 bases had no gene match. CDR3: CASSPPGLAINEQFF. The CDR3 DNA reads TGCGCCAGCAGTCCTCCGGGACTAGCGATAAATGAGCAGTTCTTC.

This chain links TRBV27 with TRBJ2-3, with 7 bases aligning to TRBD1. This CDR3 comprises 18 residues. Germline lookup yields CDR1 MNHEY and CDR2 SMNVEV (reference sequence). The V and J ends lost 6 bases and 1 base, in that order; junction bases with no gene match: 16. CDR3 sequence reads: CASRRGDRSSLGTDTQYF. CDR3 sequence (DNA): TGTGCCAGCAGGAGAGGGGACAGATCTAGCCTAGGCACAGATACGCAGTATTTT.

The chain combines TRBV27 with TRBJ2-1; possible D gene TRBD2, 5 bases. Germline CDR1 is MNHEY and CDR2 is SMNVEV (reference sequence). Between the trimmed V and J ends, which lost 6 bases and 4 bases, there was a span of 16 bases. The CDR3 has 15 amino acids. CDR3 sequence reads: CASRRRTDPYNEQFF. The CDR3 nucleotides read TGTGCCAGCAGACGCAGGACTGACCCGTACAATGAGCAGTTCTTC.

This sequence joins TRBV6-1 and TRBJ1-2; D is possibly TRBD1 (5 bases). Trimming pared 7 bases from V and 5 bases from J, leaving 14 bases between. Germline V gene lookup returns CDR1 MNHNS and CDR2 SASEGT. The CDR3 extends over 13 amino acids. CDR3 in amino acids: CASTLTVPYGYTF. The CDR3 bases are TGTGCCAGCACCTTGACAGTACCTTATGGCTACACCTTC.

The chain couples TRBV4-2 to TRBJ2-7; 8 bases line up with TRBD1. Germline lookup yields CDR1 LGHNA and CDR2 YNFKEQ. This CDR3 has 15 residues. Germline trimming cut 3 bases from V and 1 base from J; bases unmatched to any gene: 5. Written as DNA, the CDR3 is TGTGCCAGCAGCCACCCGGGACAGGCGTCCTACGAGCAGTACTTC. Translating gives CASSHPGQASYEQYF.

The chain uses TRBV7-9 and TRBJ2-2; 7 nucleotides line up with TRBD1. CDR3 length: 14 residues. After removal of 10 bases from V and 5 bases from J, the junction contained 10 bases not matched to a gene. Germline values: CDR1 SEHNR, CDR2 FQNEAQ (reference sequence). The CDR3 nucleotides are TGTGCCACCGAGGGACAGCCTTGGACCGGGGAGCTGTTTTTT. Translated, it gives CATEGQPWTGELFF.

The V call is TRBV5-8, the J call TRBJ2-7, with 7 positions matching TRBD1. Losses at the gene ends were 2 bases for V and 2 bases for J; bases not matched to a gene: 4. The CDR3 runs to 14 residues. In germline, CDR1 is SGHTS, CDR2 YDEGEE. This chain's CDR3 is CASSFRGGPYEQYF. CDR3 sequence (DNA): TGTGCCAGCAGCTTCCGAGGGGGCCCCTACGAGCAGTACTTC.

The chain combines TRBV13 with TRBJ1-1; D might be TRBD1 (5 bases). The V gene lost 2 bases and the J gene lost 1 base, with 8 bases spanning the gap. The CDR3 spans 14 residues. Germline V lookup: CDR1 PRHDT, CDR2 FYEKMQ (reference sequence). CDR3 amino acids: CASSLQGPNTEAFF. The CDR3 DNA follows: TGTGCCAGCAGCTTACAGGGCCCGAACACTGAAGCTTTCTTT.

This chain links TRBV7-2 with TRBJ2-7; TRBD1 matches at 7 bases. Germline-derived CDR1 and CDR2 are SGHTA and FQGNSA. This CDR3 spans 16 amino acids. J gave up 1 base and V 5 bases, and 11 bases lay outside the gene matches. The CDR3 DNA reads TGTGCCAGCAGCGCTCCGGGACAGATCGAGTCCTACGAGCAGTACTTC. This translates into CASSAPGQIESYEQYF.

This chain's CDR3 is CASSFGGLQETQYF. The DNA of the CDR3 is TGCGCCAGCAGCTTCGGGGGGCTCCAAGAGACCCAGTACTTC. This chain uses TRBV5-1 with TRBJ2-5; D might be TRBD2 (7 bases). There are 14 residues in the CDR3. The germline CDR1 and CDR2 sequences are SGHRS and YFSETQ. Trimming stripped 2 bases from V and 1 base from J, with 9 bases between.

This clone was recorded once. The CDR3 DNA follows: TGTGCCAGCAGTTCCAAACTAGCGGGGGACACCTCCTACGAGCAGTACTTC. Amino acids: CASSSKLAGDTSYEQYF. This chain connects TRBV27 to TRBJ2-7; 11 nucleotides align to TRBD2. Trimming cost V 4 bases and J 0 bases; bases outside gene matches: 8. The germline gives CDR1 MNHEY, CDR2 SMNVEV (reference sequence). CDR3 length: 17 residues.

V gene TRBV4-1 combines with J gene TRBJ2-5, with 7 nucleotides matching TRBD2. The junction had 0 bases not matched to a gene; V was cut back by 4 bases and J by 4 bases. Germline V lookup: CDR1 MGHRA, CDR2 YSYEKL. This CDR3 has 12 residues. CDR3 DNA sequence: TGCGCCAGCAGCCGGGAGGGAGAGACCCAGTACTTC. Residues: CASSREGETQYF.

This chain uses TRBV5-1 with TRBJ1-5, with a tentative D call TRBD1 (5 bases). The CDR3 runs 15 residues. Trimming shortened V by 0 bases and J by 1 base, and 8 bases separated the two germline ends. CDR1 and CDR2 (germline): SGHRS, YFSETQ. The CDR3 coding sequence is TGCGCCAGCAGCTTGGAGTCAGGGAGCAATCAGCCCCAGCATTTT. Translated: CASSLESGSNQPQHF.

V gene TRBV9 combines with J gene TRBJ2-1; 11 bases align to TRBD2. The CDR3 sequence is 16 residues long. With V trimmed by 3 bases and J by 5 bases, 7 bases remained unmatched. The germline gives CDR1 SGDLS, CDR2 YYNGEE. CDR3: CASSERGLADNNEQFF. The CDR3 coding sequence is TGTGCCAGCAGCGAACGGGGACTAGCGGACAACAATGAGCAGTTCTTC. The full variable domain, completed using reference TRBV9 and TRBJ2-1, is DSGVTQTPKHLITATGQRVTLRCSPRSGDLSVYWYQQSLDQGLQFLIQYYNGEERAKGNILERFSAQQFPDLHSELNLSSLELGDSALYFCASSERGLADNNEQFFGPGTRLTVL.

The chain has TRBV9 and TRBJ2-3, with 14 nucleotides matching TRBD2. V lost 4 bases, J lost 5 bases, and 9 bases stayed unmatched. CDR1 and CDR2 (germline): SGDLS, YYNGEE. This CDR3 has 17 residues. CDR3 residues: CASSTLTSGGAGDTQYF. In DNA form, the CDR3 reads TGTGCCAGCAGCACCCTGACTAGCGGGGGGGCGGGAGATACGCAGTATTTT. The full variable domain, rest sourced from reference TRBV9 and TRBJ2-3, is DSGVTQTPKHLITATGQRVTLRCSPRSGDLSVYWYQQSLDQGLQFLIQYYNGEERAKGNILERFSAQQFPDLHSELNLSSLELGDSALYFCASSTLTSGGAGDTQYFGPGTRLTVL.

V is TRBV11-2 and J is TRBJ1-1; D is ambiguous. V lost 0 bases, J lost 3 bases, and 8 bases lay in between. CDR1 is SGHAT and CDR2 is FQNNGV in the germline V gene. CDR3 length: 14 amino acids. The CDR3 sequence is CASSLDGGYTEAFF. CDR3 sequence (DNA): TGTGCCAGCAGCTTAGATGGAGGGTACACTGAAGCTTTCTTT.

The V gene is TRBV7-2, the J gene TRBJ1-3, with 12 bases aligning to TRBD1. J was trimmed by 0 bases and V by 1 base; bases with no gene match: 4. Germline V gene lookup returns CDR1 SGHTA and CDR2 FQGNSA. This CDR3 region has 18 residues. The CDR3 DNA reads as TGTGCCAGCAGCTTAGTAGGGACAGGGGGCGACTCTGGAAACACCATATATTTT. This translates into CASSLVGTGGDSGNTIYF.

In its sample, this clone was seen a few times. This chain uses TRBV5-1 with TRBJ2-1; 10 nucleotides line up with TRBD2. CDR1 is SGHRS, CDR2 YFSETQ, per germline. The length of the CDR3 is 15 residues. J was trimmed by 4 bases and V by 0 bases; bases with no gene match: 1. As DNA, the CDR3 is TGCGCCAGCAGCTTGGAACTAGCGGGGTACAATGAGCAGTTCTTC. Its protein is CASSLELAGYNEQFF.

The gene calls are TRBV7-9 and TRBJ1-4; 8 bases align to TRBD1. This CDR3 is 15 amino acids long. The germline CDR1 and CDR2 sequences are SEHNR and FQNEAQ (reference sequence). With 1 base clipped from V and 8 bases from J, the junction kept 6 bases outside the gene matches. The CDR3 bases are TGTGCCAGCAGCTTAGGGACAGGGTTTGTCGAAAAACTGTTTTTT. Translating gives CASSLGTGFVEKLFF.

This clone was seen more than once but under ten times. V gene TRBV27 combines with J gene TRBJ2-7, with 8 bases fitting TRBD2. Trimming removed 5 bases from V and 5 bases from J; junction bases left unmatched: 14. From germline, CDR1 is MNHEY and CDR2 SMNVEV (reference sequence). The CDR3 extends over 16 amino acids. CDR3 in DNA: TGTGCCAGCAGTCCCCGGTGGGTAGCGGGGCCCCACGAGCAGTACTTC. Protein: CASSPRWVAGPHEQYF.

CDR3 DNA: TGTGCCAGCACCCCAACTAGCGGGGGGGCTGGGGAGCAGTTCTTC. Translation: CASTPTSGGAGEQFF. The chain is built from TRBV2 and TRBJ2-1; 13 bases are a match to TRBD2. The germline gives CDR1 SNHLY, CDR2 FYNNEI. The trim removed 7 bases at V and 10 bases at J, leaving 10 bases unmatched. CDR3 length: 15 residues.

This chain joins TRBV30 and TRBJ1-2; TRBD1 agrees at 9 bases. V shed 5 bases, J shed 6 bases, and the junction held 7 bases outside the gene matches. The germline V gene encodes CDR1 GTSNPN and CDR2 SVGIG (reference sequence). This CDR3 contains 13 residues. CDR3 sequence reads: CAWCRQGGDGYTF. The CDR3 region has the DNA TGTGCCTGGTGTAGACAGGGGGGGGATGGCTACACCTTC.

The J gene is TRBJ1-1, the V gene TRBV5-1, with D possibly matching TRBD1 (5 bases). Germline-derived CDR1 and CDR2 are SGHRS and YFSETQ. The length of the CDR3 is 15 residues. With 1 base removed from V and 4 bases from J, the gap between germline ends came to 14 bases. DNA for the CDR3: TGCGCCAGCAGCTTGTCAAGGGGTTCTGGCACTGAAGCTTTCTTT. Protein product: CASSLSRGSGTEAFF. The full variable domain, its missing parts supplied by reference TRBV5-1 and TRBJ1-1, is KAGVTQTPRYLIKTRGQQVTLSCSPISGHRSVSWYQQTPGQGLQFLFEYFSETQRNKGNFPGRFSGRQFSNSRSEMNVSTLELGDSALYLCASSLSRGSGTEAFFGQGTRLTVV.